These 6 T cell receptor beta chains originate from one sample sequenced in a study of STAT5B mutations in CD4+ large granular lymphocyte leukemia. The method was immunoSEQ multiplex PCR; TCRdb's version includes in-frame clones alone and lacks a portion of them. Of fewer than 35,000 clones listed, around 66% were seen once; the top ten hold less than 0.5%. The specimen sequenced was CD4+ T cells from blood buffy coats. The receptors were sampled from a human donor in good health.

The V gene is TRBV9, the J gene TRBJ2-5; maybe TRBD2 (7 bases). The CDR3 sequence is 15 residues long. The V end lost 1 base, the J end lost 5 bases, and 15 bases lay between the germline ends. In germline, CDR1 is SGDLS, CDR2 YYNGEE. The CDR3 DNA reads TGTGCCAGCAGCGTAAAAACGGGGGGCCTGGAGACCCAGTACTTC. It yields the protein CASSVKTGGLETQYF.

The rearrangement uses TRBV5-4 and TRBJ2-1; 11 nucleotides match TRBD2. V lost 4 bases, J lost 7 bases, and 7 bases stayed unmatched. CDR3 length: 15 residues. CDR1 is SGHNT, CDR2 YYREEE, per germline (reference sequence). For the CDR3, the DNA is TGTGCCAGCAGCCCGGGGGGACTAGCGGATAATGAGCAGTTCTTC. As protein: CASSPGGLADNEQFF.

This chain uses TRBV19 with TRBJ2-2; no definite D call. V was clipped by 3 bases and J by 1 base, with 6 bases between them. This CDR3 has 14 amino acids. CDR1 LNHDA and CDR2 SQIVND come from the germline V gene (reference sequence). DNA for the CDR3: TGTGCCAGTAGTATTGAAGGGAACACCGGGGAGCTGTTTTTT. Encoded protein: CASSIEGNTGELFF.

The rearrangement links TRBV18 to TRBJ2-2, with TRBD1 matching 8 bases. Germline V gene data show CDR1 as KGHSH and CDR2 as LQKENI. V was clipped by 3 bases and J by 0 bases; unmatched bases: 6. The CDR3 covers 17 residues. Written as DNA, the CDR3 is TGTGCCAGCTCACCTCTTCGACAGGGGCCGAACACCGGGGAGCTGTTTTTT. It encodes CASSPLRQGPNTGELFF.

The DNA of the CDR3 is TGTGCCAGCTCACAACGGACAGCCAACACCGGGGAGCTGTTTTTT. This encodes CASSQRTANTGELFF. The rearrangement joins TRBV18 to TRBJ2-2, with a tentative D call TRBD1 (6 bases). CDR3 length: 15 amino acids. The V gene lost 4 bases and the J gene lost 2 bases, with 11 bases spanning the gap. The germline CDR1 and CDR2 sequences are KGHSH and LQKENI.

V is TRBV30 and J is TRBJ1-6; TRBD1 matches 8 bases. J lost 8 bases, V lost 3 bases, and 3 bases had no gene match. The germline V gene encodes CDR1 GTSNPN and CDR2 SVGIG (reference sequence). The CDR3 covers 13 residues. The CDR3, as DNA: TGTGCCTGGAGCCAGACAGGGGATTCACCCCTCCACTTT. Translation gives CAWSQTGDSPLHF.